This T cell receptor (beta chain) appears in the sequencing data of a study of Graves' ophthalmopathy and Graves' hyperthyroidism. Amplification of TCR beta CDR3 regions used RNA transcripts. A first-round RT-PCR used HTBI primers, followed by a second-round multiplex PCR. TCRdb re-called the multiplex PCR reads through MiXCR, storing one row per CDR3 protein. In the table there are about 620,000 distinct CDR3 sequences, about 20% of which are singletons. Trimming took 6 bases from V and 0 from J, leaving 11 bases between them. Germline CDR1 and CDR2: LNHDA and SQIVND (reference sequence). The length of the CDR3 is 14 residues. Ophthalmopathy absent within 18 months of follow-up marked hyperthyroidism as stable. The diagnosis was founded upon clinical symptoms, serum thyroxine, TRAb, thyroid ultrasound and orbital computed tomography.

The genes are TRBV19 and TRBJ1-1; D ambiguous. Sequencing was carried out using peripheral blood. The origin of this receptor is a woman between 18 and 30 years old with stable Graves' hyperthyroidism. Some clones in this sample may be carry-over from other donors' samples. This chain's CDR3 is CASRKGKMNTEAFF. DNA of the CDR3: TGTGCCAGTAGAAAGGGAAAAATGAACACTGAAGCTTTCTTT.